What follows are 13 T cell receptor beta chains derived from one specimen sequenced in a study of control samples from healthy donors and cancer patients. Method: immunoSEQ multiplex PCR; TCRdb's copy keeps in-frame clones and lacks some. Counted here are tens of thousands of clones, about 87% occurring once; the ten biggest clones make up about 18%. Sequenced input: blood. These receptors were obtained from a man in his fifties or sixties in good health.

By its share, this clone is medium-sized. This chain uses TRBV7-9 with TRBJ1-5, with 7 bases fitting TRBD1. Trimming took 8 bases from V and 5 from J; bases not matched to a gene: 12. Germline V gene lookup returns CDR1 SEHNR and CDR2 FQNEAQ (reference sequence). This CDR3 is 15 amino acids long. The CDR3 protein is CASGFTGAGDQPQHF. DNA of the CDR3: TGTGCCAGCGGATTTACAGGGGCAGGGGATCAGCCCCAGCATTTT.

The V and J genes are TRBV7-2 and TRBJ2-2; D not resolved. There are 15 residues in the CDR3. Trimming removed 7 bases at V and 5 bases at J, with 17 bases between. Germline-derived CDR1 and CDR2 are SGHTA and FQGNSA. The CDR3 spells CASTVERSGTGELFF. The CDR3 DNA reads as TGTGCCAGCACCGTAGAGAGGTCGGGTACCGGGGAGCTGTTTTTT.

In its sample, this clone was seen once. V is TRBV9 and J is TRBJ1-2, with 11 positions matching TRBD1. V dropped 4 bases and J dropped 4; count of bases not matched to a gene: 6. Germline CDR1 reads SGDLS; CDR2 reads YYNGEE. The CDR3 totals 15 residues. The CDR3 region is CASSPRTGGAYGYTF. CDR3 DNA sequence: TGTGCCAGCAGCCCCCGGACAGGGGGCGCCTATGGCTACACCTTC. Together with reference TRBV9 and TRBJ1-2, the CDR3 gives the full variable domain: DSGVTQTPKHLITATGQRVTLRCSPRSGDLSVYWYQQSLDQGLQFLIQYYNGEERAKGNILERFSAQQFPDLHSELNLSSLELGDSALYFCASSPRTGGAYGYTFGSGTRLTVV.

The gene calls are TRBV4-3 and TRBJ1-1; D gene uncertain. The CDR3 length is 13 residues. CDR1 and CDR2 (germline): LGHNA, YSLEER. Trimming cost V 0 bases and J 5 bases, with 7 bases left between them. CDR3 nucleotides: TGCGCCAGCAGCCAAGAGGGAGGTACTGAAGCTTTCTTT. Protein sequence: CASSQEGGTEAFF.

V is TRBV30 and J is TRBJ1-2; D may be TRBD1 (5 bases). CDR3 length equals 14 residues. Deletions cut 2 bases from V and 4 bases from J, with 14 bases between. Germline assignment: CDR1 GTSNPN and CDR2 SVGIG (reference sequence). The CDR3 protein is CAWSLATELYGYTF. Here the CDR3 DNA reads TGTGCCTGGAGTCTAGCGACAGAGCTCTATGGCTACACCTTC.

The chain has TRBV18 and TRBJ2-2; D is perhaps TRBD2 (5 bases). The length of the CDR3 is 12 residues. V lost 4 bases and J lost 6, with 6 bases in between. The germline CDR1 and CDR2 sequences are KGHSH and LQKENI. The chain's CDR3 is CASSLRAGELFF. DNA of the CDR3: TGTGCCAGCTCACTGCGGGCCGGGGAGCTGTTTTTT.

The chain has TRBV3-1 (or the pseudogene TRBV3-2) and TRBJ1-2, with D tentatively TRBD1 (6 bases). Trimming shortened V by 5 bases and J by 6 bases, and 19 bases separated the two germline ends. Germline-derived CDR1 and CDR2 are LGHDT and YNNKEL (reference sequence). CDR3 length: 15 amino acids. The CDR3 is CASSEFIGGGDGYTF. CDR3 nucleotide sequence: TGTGCCAGCAGCGAGTTTATCGGGGGCGGAGATGGCTACACCTTC.

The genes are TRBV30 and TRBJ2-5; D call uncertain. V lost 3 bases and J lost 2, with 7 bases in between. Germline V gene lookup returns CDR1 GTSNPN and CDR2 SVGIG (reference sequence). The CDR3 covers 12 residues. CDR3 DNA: TGTGCCTGGAGCTTTGTACAAGAGACCCAGTACTTC. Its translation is CAWSFVQETQYF. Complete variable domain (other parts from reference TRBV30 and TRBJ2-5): SQTIHQWPATLVQPVGSPLSLECTVEGTSNPNLYWYRQAAGRGLQLLFYSVGIGQISSEVPQNLSASRPQDRQFILSSKKLLLSDSGFYLCAWSFVQETQYFGPGTRLLVL.

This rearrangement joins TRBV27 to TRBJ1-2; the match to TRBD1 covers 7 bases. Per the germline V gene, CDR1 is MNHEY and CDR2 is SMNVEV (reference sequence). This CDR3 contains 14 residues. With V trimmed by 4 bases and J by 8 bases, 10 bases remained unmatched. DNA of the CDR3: TGTGCCAGCAGTTCAAGCCGACAGGGCGACGGCTACACCTTC. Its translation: CASSSSRQGDGYTF.

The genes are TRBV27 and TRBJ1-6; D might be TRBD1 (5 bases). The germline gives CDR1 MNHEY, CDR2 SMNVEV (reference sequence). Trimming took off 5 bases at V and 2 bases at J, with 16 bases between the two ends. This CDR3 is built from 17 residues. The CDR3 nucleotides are TGTGCCAGCAGTCCCGGACAAATCTTAGCCTATAATTCACCCCTCCACTTT. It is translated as CASSPGQILAYNSPLHF.

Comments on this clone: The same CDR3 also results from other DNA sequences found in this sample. CDR3 protein: CASSFGGQPYGYTF. The CDR3 region has the DNA TGTGCCAGCAGTTTTGGCGGGCAGCCTTATGGCTACACCTTC. The chain employs TRBV27 and TRBJ1-2; the D is unclear. The CDR3 runs to 14 residues. The V gene lost 3 bases and the J gene lost 5 bases, with 13 bases spanning the gap. Per the germline V gene, CDR1 is MNHEY and CDR2 is SMNVEV (reference sequence).

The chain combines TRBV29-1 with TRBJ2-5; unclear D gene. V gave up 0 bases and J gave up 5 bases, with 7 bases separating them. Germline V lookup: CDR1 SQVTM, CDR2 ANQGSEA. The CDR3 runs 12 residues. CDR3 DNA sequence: TGCAGCGTTGAAGATGGGTGGGAGACCCAGTACTTC. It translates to CSVEDGWETQYF.

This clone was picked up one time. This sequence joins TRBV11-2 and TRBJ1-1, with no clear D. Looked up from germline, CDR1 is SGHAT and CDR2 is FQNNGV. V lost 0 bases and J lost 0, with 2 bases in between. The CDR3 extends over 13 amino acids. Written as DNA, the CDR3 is TGTGCCAGCAGCTTAGATCTGAACACTGAAGCTTTCTTT. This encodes CASSLDLNTEAFF.